This entry is about one T cell receptor (beta chain). It lacks a known antigen. No base qualities exist here, and no much larger clone lies one base off it. The data were taken from a study of tumor-infiltrating lymphocytes in oesophageal squamous cell carcinoma (dated by TCRdb to between 2015 and 2016). From cysteine to phenylalanine, the CDR3 is 13 amino acids long. Only the CDR3 part of the read is kept: 39 bases, read in frame from the first base. From a lookup of the germline V gene, CDR1 and CDR2 are SGHDT and YYEEEE. Library creation used PCR. The listed sequencing device is Illumina HiSeq 2000. TCRdb reran the public reads through fastp at Q25 and MiXCR, keeping productive beta chains. Rows are unified per CDR3 protein, each entry keeping the most common DNA and genes. Recorded for this sample are about 10,000 distinct CDR3 sequences; 50% to 75% of them occurred a single time. Of the sample, around 30% falls within the top ten clones.

The chain is encoded by TRBV5-6 joined to TRBJ2-7; no D gene call is confident. The J call may be incorrect, as the DNA end agrees better with TRBJ2-1. This receptor was identified in a female donor with esophageal squamous cell carcinoma. Specimen: esophageal tumor tissue. The DNA is as follows: TGTGCCAGCAGCTTGTGGAAGTACAATGAGCAGTTCTTC. This is translated as CASSLWKYNEQFF.